One sample yielded the 13 T cell receptor beta chains listed below, sequenced in a study of early T cells in non-severe SARS-CoV-2 infection. TCRdb used MiXCR to reprocess the 5' RACE reads, holding one entry per CDR3 protein. The data show about 48,000 distinct CDR3 sequences, about 5.2% seen once. The sequencing here drew on whole blood, taken at baseline. The receptors stem from an adult who was a healthcare worker with PCR-confirmed SARS-CoV-2 infection or an uninfected control (not recorded which).

This clonotype was counted ten times or more. This rearrangement joins TRBV5-4 to TRBJ2-3; the match to TRBD1 covers 8 bases. Trimming cost V 6 bases and J 3 bases; bases outside gene matches: 9. This CDR3 contains 15 residues. CDR1 and CDR2 (germline): SGHNT, YYREEE (reference sequence). CDR3 loop: CASKLDRGWTDTQYF. DNA of the CDR3: TGTGCCAGCAAACTTGACAGGGGATGGACAGATACGCAGTATTTT. Full variable domain (missing parts from reference TRBV5-4 and TRBJ2-3): ETGVTQSPTHLIKTRGQQVTLRCSSQSGHNTVSWYQQALGQGPQFIFQYYREEENGRGNFPPRFSGLQFPNYSSELNVNALELDDSALYLCASKLDRGWTDTQYFGPGTRLTVL.

At least ten counts were recorded for this clonotype. The chain is built from TRBV11-3 and TRBJ2-1; 9 nucleotides line up with TRBD2. CDR3 length: 17 amino acids. CDR1 is SGHNT, CDR2 YENEEA, per germline. After removal of 5 bases from V and 7 bases from J, the junction contained 15 bases not matched to a gene. The CDR3 DNA reads TGTGCCAGCAGCCGCGGAGTAGCGGGAGCGGAGGCAAATGAGCAGTTCTTC. Translated, it gives CASSRGVAGAEANEQFF.

This clonotype was counted at least ten times. The J gene is TRBJ2-6, the V gene TRBV28; D is unresolved. Germline loops: CDR1 MDHEN, CDR2 SYDVKM. The CDR3 has 16 amino acids. V lost 2 bases, J lost 2 bases, and 10 bases lay in between. CDR3 amino acids: CASSLVNRAGANVLTF. The CDR3 DNA follows: TGTGCCAGCAGTTTAGTGAACAGAGCTGGGGCCAACGTCCTGACTTTC.

Remarks on this clonotype: This could be a read error, since a much larger clone is one nucleotide away. The chain joins TRBV6-2 or TRBV6-3 to TRBJ1-2; 7 bases match TRBD1. Trimming took 8 bases from V and 2 from J; bases not matched to a gene: 5. The CDR3 spans 13 residues. Germline-derived CDR1 and CDR2 are MNHEY and SVGEGT. The CDR3 bases are TGTGCCAGCGAGACACAGGGGAACTATGGCTACACCTTC. This codes for CASETQGNYGYTF.

This clonotype was seen ten or more times. This chain connects TRBV12-3 or TRBV12-4 to TRBJ1-5; D call uncertain. V lost 6 bases, J lost 2 bases, and 11 bases lay in between. The CDR3 runs 14 residues. The CDR3 DNA reads TGTGCCAGCAGCTCAAGGGTAGGCAATCAGCCCCAGCATTTT. Amino acids: CASSSRVGNQPQHF.

This clonotype came up many times. The chain is built from TRBV5-1 and TRBJ2-7; D unclear. V gave up 0 bases and J gave up 2 bases, with 6 bases separating them. This CDR3 spans 13 amino acids. Germline lookup yields CDR1 SGHRS and CDR2 YFSETQ. This chain's CDR3 is CASSLGSPYEQYF. The CDR3 DNA follows: TGCGCCAGCAGCTTGGGCAGCCCCTACGAGCAGTACTTC.

Many counts were recorded for this clonotype. As DNA, the CDR3 is TGTGCCAGCACCGGGACAGGGGGAAGGACGGCCTACGAGCAGTACTTC. This gives the protein CASTGTGGRTAYEQYF. The chain has TRBV2 and TRBJ2-7, with 11 bases that match TRBD1. The CDR3 length is 16 residues. Per the germline V gene, CDR1 is SNHLY and CDR2 is FYNNEI. Trimming at V came to 7 bases and at J to 2 bases, leaving 10 bases not matched to a gene.

This clonotype was observed many times. The rearrangement uses TRBV10-3 and TRBJ1-1; the D gene is possibly TRBD1 (5 bases). The CDR3 contains 14 residues. The V gene's germline CDR1 is ENHRY and CDR2 SYGVKD. The V end lost 3 bases, the J end lost 1 base, and 9 bases lay between the germline ends. CDR3 coding DNA: TGTGCCATCAGTGACCCAGGGTCGAACACTGAAGCTTTCTTT. It codes for CAISDPGSNTEAFF.

This chain links TRBV20-1 with TRBJ2-7; 10 bases align to TRBD2. The CDR3 is 14 residues long. Losses at the gene ends were 3 bases for V and 7 bases for J; bases not matched to a gene: 9. Germline loops: CDR1 DFQATT, CDR2 SNEGSKA (reference sequence). The CDR3 is CSARDPSGSWEQYF. The CDR3 DNA is TGCAGTGCTAGGGATCCTAGCGGGAGTTGGGAGCAGTACTTC.

The sample holds many counts of this clonotype. This chain links TRBV7-9 with TRBJ2-1, with D perhaps matching TRBD1 or TRBD2 (5 bases each). This CDR3 is 15 amino acids long. Germline V gene sequence: CDR1 SEHNR, CDR2 FQNEAQ (reference sequence). V lost 4 bases to trimming and J lost 0 bases, with 10 bases between them. The CDR3 nucleotides are TGTGCCAGCAGCTCGGCAGGGAGCTCCTACAATGAGCAGTTCTTC. This codes for CASSSAGSSYNEQFF.

This chain joins TRBV29-1 and TRBJ2-7; 13 bases line up with TRBD2. V was clipped by 7 bases and J by 4 bases; unmatched bases: 4. The germline V gene has CDR1 SQVTM and CDR2 ANQGSEA. The CDR3 sequence is 13 residues long. For the CDR3, the DNA is TGCAGCGCTGGGACTAGCGGGACTTACGAGCAGTACTTC. Translation gives CSAGTSGTYEQYF.

This clonotype has ten or more counts. The chain has TRBV3-1 and TRBJ2-7; D remains unclear. V lost 1 base and J 3 bases, leaving 7 bases between the germline ends. The V gene's germline CDR1 is LGHDT and CDR2 YNNKEL (reference sequence). CDR3 length: 13 amino acids. CDR3 in amino acids: CASSQVNSYEQYF. The CDR3 DNA reads TGTGCCAGCAGCCAAGTCAACAGCTACGAGCAGTACTTC.

This clonotype was counted ten times or more. The gene calls are TRBV7-8 and TRBJ2-5; 15 nucleotides line up with TRBD2. Losses at the gene ends were 4 bases for V and 5 bases for J; bases not matched to a gene: 8. The CDR3 runs 17 residues. Germline V lookup: CDR1 SGHVS, CDR2 FQNEAQ. This CDR3 reads CASSSSLGLAGGETQYF. In nucleotides, the CDR3 is TGTGCCAGCAGCTCTAGTCTCGGACTAGCGGGAGGGGAGACCCAGTACTTC. Using reference TRBV7-8 and TRBJ2-5 for the parts outside the CDR3, the full variable domain is GAGVSQSPRYKVAKRGQDVALRCDPISGHVSLFWYQQALGQGPEFLTYFQNEAQLDKSGLPSDRFFAERPEGSVSTLKIQRTQQEDSAVYLCASSSSLGLAGGETQYFGPGTRLLVL.